This TCR beta chain came from a study of blood T cell repertoires in COVID-19. Overall study context: T cells, B-cell-depleted T cells, or PBMCs supplied cDNA or gDNA.

Clones were read by immunoSEQ multiplex PCR, and TCRdb kept only the in-frame ones, dropping some. In the table there are 36,000 or so clones, over 75% of which are singletons. The TCR originated in a human donor in a cohort sampled during active COVID-19. Input material: peripheral blood.

CDR3 DNA sequence: TGTGCCAGCAGCCCTGGAGGGGTTTGGGGCGAGCAGTACTTC. Its translation is CASSPGGVWGEQYF. This chain links TRBV11-2 with TRBJ2-7, with D maybe TRBD2 (6 bases). The CDR3 spans 14 residues. Germline loops: CDR1 SGHAT, CDR2 FQNNGV. Trimming shortened V by 5 bases and J by 6 bases, and 17 bases separated the two germline ends.